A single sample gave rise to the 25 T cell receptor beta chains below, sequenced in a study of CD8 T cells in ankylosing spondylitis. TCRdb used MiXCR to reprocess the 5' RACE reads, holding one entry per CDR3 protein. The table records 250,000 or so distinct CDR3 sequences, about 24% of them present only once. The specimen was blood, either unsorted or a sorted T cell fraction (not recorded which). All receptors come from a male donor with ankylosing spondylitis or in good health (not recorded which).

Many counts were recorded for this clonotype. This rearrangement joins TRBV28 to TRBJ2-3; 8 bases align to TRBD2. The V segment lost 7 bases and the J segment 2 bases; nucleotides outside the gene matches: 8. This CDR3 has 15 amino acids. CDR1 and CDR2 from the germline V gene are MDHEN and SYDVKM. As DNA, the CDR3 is TGTGCCAGCAAGATTCGGGGGGGGTTCACAGATACGCAGTATTTT. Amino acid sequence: CASKIRGGFTDTQYF.

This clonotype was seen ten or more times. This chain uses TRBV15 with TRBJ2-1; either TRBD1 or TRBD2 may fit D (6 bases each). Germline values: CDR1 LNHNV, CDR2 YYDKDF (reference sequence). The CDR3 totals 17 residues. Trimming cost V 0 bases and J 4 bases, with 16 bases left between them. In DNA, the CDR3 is TGTGCCACCAGCAGAGATAAAGGGGGGCTCCCATACAATGAGCAGTTCTTC. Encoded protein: CATSRDKGGLPYNEQFF.

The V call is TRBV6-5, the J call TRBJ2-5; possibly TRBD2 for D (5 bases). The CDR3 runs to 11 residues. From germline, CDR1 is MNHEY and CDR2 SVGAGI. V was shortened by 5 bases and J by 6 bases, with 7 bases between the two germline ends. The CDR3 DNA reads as TGTGCCAGCAGTGACGGGAAGACCCAGTACTTC. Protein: CASSDGKTQYF.

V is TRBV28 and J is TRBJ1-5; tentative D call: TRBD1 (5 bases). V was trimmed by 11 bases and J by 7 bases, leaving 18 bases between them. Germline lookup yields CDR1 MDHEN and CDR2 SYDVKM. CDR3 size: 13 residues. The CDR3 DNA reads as TGTGCCTTTGGGGGGGGAAGGAACCAGCCCCAGCATTTT. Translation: CAFGGGRNQPQHF.

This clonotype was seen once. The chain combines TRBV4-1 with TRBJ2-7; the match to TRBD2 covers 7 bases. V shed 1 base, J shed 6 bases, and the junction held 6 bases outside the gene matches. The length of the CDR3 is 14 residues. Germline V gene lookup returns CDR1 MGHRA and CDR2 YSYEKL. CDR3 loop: CASSQGFWGGEQYF. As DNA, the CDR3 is TGCGCCAGCAGCCAAGGTTTTTGGGGGGGCGAGCAGTACTTC.

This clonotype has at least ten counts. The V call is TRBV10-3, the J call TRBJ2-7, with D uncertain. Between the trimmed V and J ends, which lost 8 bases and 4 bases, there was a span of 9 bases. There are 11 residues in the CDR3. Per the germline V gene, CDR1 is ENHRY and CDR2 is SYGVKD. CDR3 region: CAIYDGYEQYF. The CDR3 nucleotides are TGTGCCATCTACGACGGGTACGAGCAGTACTTC.

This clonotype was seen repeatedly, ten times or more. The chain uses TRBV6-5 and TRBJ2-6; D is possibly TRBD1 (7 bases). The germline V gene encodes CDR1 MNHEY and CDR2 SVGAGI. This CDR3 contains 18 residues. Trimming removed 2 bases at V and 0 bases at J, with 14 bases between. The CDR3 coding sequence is TGTGCCAGCAGTTACGCGGGACAGTCCTTCTCTGGGGCCAACGTCCTGACTTTC. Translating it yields CASSYAGQSFSGANVLTF.

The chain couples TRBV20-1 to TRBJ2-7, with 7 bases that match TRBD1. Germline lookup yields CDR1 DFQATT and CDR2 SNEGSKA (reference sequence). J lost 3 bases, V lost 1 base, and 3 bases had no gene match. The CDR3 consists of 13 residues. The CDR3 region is CSARGPGGYEQYF. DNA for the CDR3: TGCAGTGCTAGAGGCCCAGGGGGCTACGAGCAGTACTTC.

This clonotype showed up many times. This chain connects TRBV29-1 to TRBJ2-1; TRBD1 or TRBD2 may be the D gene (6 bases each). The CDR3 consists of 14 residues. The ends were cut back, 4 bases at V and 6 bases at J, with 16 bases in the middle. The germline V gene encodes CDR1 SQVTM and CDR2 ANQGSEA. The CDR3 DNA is TGCAGCGTTGCCTGGAGGGGGTTTGTCAATGAGCAGTTCTTC. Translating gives CSVAWRGFVNEQFF.

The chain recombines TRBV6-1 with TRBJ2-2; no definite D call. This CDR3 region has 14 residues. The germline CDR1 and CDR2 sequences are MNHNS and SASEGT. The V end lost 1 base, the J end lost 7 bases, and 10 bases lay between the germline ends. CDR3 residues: CASSEVWGYGELFF. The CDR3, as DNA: TGTGCCAGCAGTGAAGTATGGGGATACGGGGAGCTGTTTTTT.

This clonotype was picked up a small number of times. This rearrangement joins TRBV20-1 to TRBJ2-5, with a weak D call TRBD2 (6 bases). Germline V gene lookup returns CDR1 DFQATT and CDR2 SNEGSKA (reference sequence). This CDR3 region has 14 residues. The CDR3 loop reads CSVTGPGGQETQYF. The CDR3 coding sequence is TGCAGCGTAACGGGGCCCGGGGGCCAAGAGACCCAGTACTTC.

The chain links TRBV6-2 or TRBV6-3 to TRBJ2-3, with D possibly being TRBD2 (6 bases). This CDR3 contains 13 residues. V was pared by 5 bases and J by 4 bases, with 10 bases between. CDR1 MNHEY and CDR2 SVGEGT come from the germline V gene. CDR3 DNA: TGTGCCAGCAGTGATCGACTAGCAGATACGCAGTATTTT. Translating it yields CASSDRLADTQYF.

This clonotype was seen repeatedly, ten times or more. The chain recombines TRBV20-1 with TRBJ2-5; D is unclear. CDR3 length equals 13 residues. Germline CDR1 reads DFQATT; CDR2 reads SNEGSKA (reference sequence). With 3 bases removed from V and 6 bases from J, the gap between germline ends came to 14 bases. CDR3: CSASWSGLKTQYF. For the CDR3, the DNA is TGCAGTGCTAGTTGGTCAGGTCTGAAGACCCAGTACTTC.

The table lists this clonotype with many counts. The CDR3, as DNA: TGTGCCAGCAGCTTAGTACGGTCAGGGCGGACTGAAGCTTTCTTT. It codes for CASSLVRSGRTEAFF. This chain connects TRBV7-8 to TRBJ1-1; D may be TRBD1 (5 bases). Trimming took off 1 base at V and 5 bases at J, with 14 bases between the two ends. Germline assignment: CDR1 SGHVS and CDR2 FQNEAQ. The CDR3 spans 15 residues.

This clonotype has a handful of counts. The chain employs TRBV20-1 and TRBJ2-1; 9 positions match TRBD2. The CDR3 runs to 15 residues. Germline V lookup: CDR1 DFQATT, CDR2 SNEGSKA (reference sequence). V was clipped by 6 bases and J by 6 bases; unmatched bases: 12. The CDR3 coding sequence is TGCAGTGCCATGGGGGCGGGGGGGCGCGGCAATGAGCAGTTCTTC. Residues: CSAMGAGGRGNEQFF.

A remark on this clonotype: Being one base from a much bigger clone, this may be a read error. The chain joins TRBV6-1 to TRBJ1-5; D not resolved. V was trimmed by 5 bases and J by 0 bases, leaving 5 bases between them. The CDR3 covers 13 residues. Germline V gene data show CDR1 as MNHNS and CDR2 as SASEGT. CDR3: CASSTNSNQPQHF. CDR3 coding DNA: TGTGCCAGCAGTACCAATAGCAATCAGCCCCAGCATTTT.

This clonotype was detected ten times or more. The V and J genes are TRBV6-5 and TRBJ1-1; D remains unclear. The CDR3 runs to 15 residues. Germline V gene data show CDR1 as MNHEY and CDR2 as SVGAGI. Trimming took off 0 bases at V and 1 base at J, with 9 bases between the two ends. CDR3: CASSYSAVGNTEAFF. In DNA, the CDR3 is TGTGCCAGCAGTTACTCTGCCGTAGGGAACACTGAAGCTTTCTTT.

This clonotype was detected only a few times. Here the CDR3 reads CASLELAGSYNEQFF. CDR3 in DNA: TGCGCCAGTCTTGAGTTAGCGGGGAGTTACAATGAGCAGTTCTTC. This chain uses TRBV5-1 with TRBJ2-1; 8 bases agree with TRBD2. The CDR3 covers 15 residues. With V trimmed by 8 bases and J by 4 bases, 11 bases remained unmatched. Germline V gene lookup returns CDR1 SGHRS and CDR2 YFSETQ.

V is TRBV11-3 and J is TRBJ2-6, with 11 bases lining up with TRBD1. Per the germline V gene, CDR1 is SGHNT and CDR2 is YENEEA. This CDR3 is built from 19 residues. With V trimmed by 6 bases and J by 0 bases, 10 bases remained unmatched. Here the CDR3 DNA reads TGTGCCAGCAGGCGGACAGGGGGCCCTACCCCCTCTGGGGCCAACGTCCTGACTTTC. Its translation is CASRRTGGPTPSGANVLTF.

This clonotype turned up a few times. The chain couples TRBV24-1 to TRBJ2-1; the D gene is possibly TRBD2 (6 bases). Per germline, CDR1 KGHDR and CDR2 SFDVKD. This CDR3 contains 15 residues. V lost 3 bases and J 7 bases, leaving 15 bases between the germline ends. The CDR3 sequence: CATSDATSGLNEQFF. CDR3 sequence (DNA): TGTGCCACCAGTGATGCAACCAGCGGGTTAAATGAGCAGTTCTTC.

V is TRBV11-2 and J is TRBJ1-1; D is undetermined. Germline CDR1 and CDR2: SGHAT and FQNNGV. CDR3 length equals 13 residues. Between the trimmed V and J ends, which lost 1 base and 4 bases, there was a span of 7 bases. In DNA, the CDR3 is TGTGCCAGCAGCTTAGCGATGGGCACTGAAGCTTTCTTT. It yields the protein CASSLAMGTEAFF. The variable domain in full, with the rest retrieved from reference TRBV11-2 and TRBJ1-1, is EAGVAQSPRYKIIEKRQSVAFWCNPISGHATLYWYQQILGQGPKLLIQFQNNGVVDDSQLPKDRFSAERLKGVDSTLKIQPAKLEDSAVYLCASSLAMGTEAFFGQGTRLTVV.

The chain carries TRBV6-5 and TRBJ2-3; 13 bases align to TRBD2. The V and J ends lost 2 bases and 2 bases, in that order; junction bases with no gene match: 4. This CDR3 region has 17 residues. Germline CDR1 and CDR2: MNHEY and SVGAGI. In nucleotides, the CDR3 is TGTGCCAGCAGTTACGAGGGACTAGCGGGGCCCACAGATACGCAGTATTTT. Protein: CASSYEGLAGPTDTQYF.

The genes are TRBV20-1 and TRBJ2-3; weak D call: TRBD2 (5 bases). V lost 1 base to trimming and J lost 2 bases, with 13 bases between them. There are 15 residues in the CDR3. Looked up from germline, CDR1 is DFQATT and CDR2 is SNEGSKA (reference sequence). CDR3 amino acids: CSARGAGVITDTQYF. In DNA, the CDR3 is TGCAGTGCTAGAGGTGCCGGGGTTATCACAGATACGCAGTATTTT.

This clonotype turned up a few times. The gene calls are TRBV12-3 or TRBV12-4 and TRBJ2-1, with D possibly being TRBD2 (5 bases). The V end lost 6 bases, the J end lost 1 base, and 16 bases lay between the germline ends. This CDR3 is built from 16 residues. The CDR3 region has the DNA TGTGCCAGCAGCACCGACGGGGTGGGGTCCTACAATGAGCAGTTCTTC. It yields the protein CASSTDGVGSYNEQFF.

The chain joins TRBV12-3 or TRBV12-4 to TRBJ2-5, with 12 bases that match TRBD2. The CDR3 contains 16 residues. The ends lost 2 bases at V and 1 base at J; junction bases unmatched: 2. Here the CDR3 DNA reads TGTGCCAGCAGTTTATCACTAGCGGGGGGCCAAGAGACCCAGTACTTC. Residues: CASSLSLAGGQETQYF.